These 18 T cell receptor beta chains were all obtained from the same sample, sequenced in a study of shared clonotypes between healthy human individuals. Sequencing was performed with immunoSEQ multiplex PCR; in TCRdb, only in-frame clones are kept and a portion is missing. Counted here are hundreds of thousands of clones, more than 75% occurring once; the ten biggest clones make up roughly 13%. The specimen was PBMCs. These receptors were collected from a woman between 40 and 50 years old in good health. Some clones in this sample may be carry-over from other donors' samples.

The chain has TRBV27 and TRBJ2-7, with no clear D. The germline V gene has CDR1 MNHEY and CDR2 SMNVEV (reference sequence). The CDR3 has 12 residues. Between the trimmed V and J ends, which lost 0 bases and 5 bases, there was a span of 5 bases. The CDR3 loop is CASSLSENEQYF. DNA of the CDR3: TGTGCCAGCAGTTTATCGGAAAACGAGCAGTACTTC.

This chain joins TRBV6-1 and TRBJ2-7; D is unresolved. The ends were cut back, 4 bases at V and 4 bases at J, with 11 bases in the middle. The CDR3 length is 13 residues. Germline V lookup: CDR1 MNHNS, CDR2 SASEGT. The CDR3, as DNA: TGTGCCAGCAGTGGATCCGGGTTGTACGAGCAGTACTTC. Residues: CASSGSGLYEQYF.

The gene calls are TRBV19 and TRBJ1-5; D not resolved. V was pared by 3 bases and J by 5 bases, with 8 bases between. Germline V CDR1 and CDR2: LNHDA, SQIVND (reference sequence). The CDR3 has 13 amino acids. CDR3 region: CASSMSSDQPQHF. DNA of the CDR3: TGTGCCAGTAGTATGTCGTCCGATCAGCCCCAGCATTTT.

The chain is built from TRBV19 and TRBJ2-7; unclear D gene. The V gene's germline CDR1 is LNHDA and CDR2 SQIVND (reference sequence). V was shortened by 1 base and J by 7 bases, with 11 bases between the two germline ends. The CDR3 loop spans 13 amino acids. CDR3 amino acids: CASSIVGIGEQYF. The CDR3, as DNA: TGTGCCAGTAGTATAGTAGGGATTGGAGAGCAGTACTTC. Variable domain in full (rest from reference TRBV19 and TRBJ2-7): DGGITQSPKYLFRKEGQNVTLSCEQNLNHDAMYWYRQDPGQGLRLIYYSQIVNDFQKGDIAEGYSVSREKKESFPLTVTSAQKNPTAFYLCASSIVGIGEQYFGPGTRLTVT.

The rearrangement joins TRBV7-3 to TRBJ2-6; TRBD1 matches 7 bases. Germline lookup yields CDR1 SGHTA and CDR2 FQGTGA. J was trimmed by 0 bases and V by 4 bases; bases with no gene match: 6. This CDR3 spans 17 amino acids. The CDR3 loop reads CASSSTGAGSGANVLTF. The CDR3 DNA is TGTGCCAGCAGCTCCACAGGGGCGGGCTCTGGGGCCAACGTCCTGACTTTC. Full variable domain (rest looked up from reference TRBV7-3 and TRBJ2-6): GAGVSQTPSNKVTEKGKYVELRCDPISGHTALYWYRQSLGQGPEFLIYFQGTGAADDSGLPNDRFFAVRPEGSVSTLKIQRTERGDSAVYLCASSSTGAGSGANVLTFGAGSRLTVL.

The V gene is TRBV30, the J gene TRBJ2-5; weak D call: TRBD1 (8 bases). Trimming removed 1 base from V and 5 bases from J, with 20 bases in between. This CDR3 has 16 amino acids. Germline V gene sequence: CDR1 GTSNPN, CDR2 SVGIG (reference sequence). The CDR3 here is CAWSAGQGGVWETQYF. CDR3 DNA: TGTGCCTGGAGTGCTGGACAGGGAGGGGTTTGGGAGACCCAGTACTTC.

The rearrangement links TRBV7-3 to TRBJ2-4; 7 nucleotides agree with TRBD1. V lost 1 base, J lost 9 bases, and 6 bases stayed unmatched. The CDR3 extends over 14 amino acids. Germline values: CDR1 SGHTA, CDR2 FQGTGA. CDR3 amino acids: CASSLNPDRSIQYF. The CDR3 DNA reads TGTGCCAGCAGCTTAAACCCGGACAGGAGCATTCAGTACTTC.

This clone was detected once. CDR3 nucleotide sequence: TGCGCCAGCAGTTGGGGGGTTGAGACCCAGTACTTC. As protein: CASSWGVETQYF. The V gene is TRBV5-1, the J gene TRBJ2-5, with a tentative D call TRBD2 (6 bases). Per germline, CDR1 SGHRS and CDR2 YFSETQ. Trimming took 5 bases from V and 5 from J, leaving 10 bases between them. This CDR3 comprises 12 residues.

The CDR3 nucleotides are TGTGCCAGCAGCCAAACACTTAGCGGGTCTGCCTACAATGAGCAGTTCTTC. Amino acids: CASSQTLSGSAYNEQFF. The V gene is TRBV4-2, the J gene TRBJ2-1; 7 bases line up with TRBD2. J gave up 2 bases and V 2 bases, and 9 bases lay outside the gene matches. Germline CDR1 LGHNA, CDR2 YNFKEQ. This CDR3 comprises 17 residues.

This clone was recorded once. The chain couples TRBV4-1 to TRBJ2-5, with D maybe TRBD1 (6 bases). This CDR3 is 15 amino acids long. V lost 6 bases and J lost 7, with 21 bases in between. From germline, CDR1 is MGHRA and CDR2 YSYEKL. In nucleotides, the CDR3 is TGCGCCAGCAGGGACTGGGCAGGGGCTCTTGGGACCCAGTACTTC. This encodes CASRDWAGALGTQYF.

In nucleotides, the CDR3 is TGTGCCAGCAGTGTCAGGGGGCGGACTGAAGCTTTCTTT. This translates into CASSVRGRTEAFF. V gene TRBV6-1 combines with J gene TRBJ1-1; 8 bases are shared with TRBD1. The CDR3 runs 13 residues. The ends lost 4 bases at V and 5 bases at J; junction bases unmatched: 3. Germline CDR1 and CDR2: MNHNS and SASEGT.

CDR3 loop: CASSPELAGDTQYF. CDR3 bases: TGTGCCAGCAGCCCAGAATTAGCGGGAGATACGCAGTATTTT. The J gene is TRBJ2-3, the V gene TRBV11-2; TRBD2 agrees at 7 bases. J gave up 5 bases and V 5 bases, and 7 bases lay outside the gene matches. This CDR3 region has 14 residues. CDR1 and CDR2 (germline): SGHAT, FQNNGV.

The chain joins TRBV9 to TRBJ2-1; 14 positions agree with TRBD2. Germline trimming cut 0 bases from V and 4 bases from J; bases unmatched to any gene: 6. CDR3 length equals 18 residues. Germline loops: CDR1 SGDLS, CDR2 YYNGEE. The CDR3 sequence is CASSVEGGLAGDYNEQFF. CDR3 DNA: TGTGCCAGCAGCGTAGAGGGGGGACTAGCGGGAGATTACAATGAGCAGTTCTTC. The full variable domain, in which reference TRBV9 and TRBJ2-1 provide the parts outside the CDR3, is DSGVTQTPKHLITATGQRVTLRCSPRSGDLSVYWYQQSLDQGLQFLIQYYNGEERAKGNILERFSAQQFPDLHSELNLSSLELGDSALYFCASSVEGGLAGDYNEQFFGPGTRLTVL.

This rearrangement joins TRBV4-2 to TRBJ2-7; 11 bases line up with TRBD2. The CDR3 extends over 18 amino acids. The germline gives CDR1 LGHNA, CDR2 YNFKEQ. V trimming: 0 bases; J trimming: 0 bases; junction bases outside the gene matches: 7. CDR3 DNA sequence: TGTGCCAGCAGCCAAGATTCCTCTAGCGGGGGGACCTCCTACGAGCAGTACTTC. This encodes CASSQDSSSGGTSYEQYF.

CDR3 nucleotide sequence: TGCGCCAGCAGCCAAGAGGGACTAGCGGGAGGATGGGATACGCAGTATTTT. It specifies CASSQEGLAGGWDTQYF. V and J are TRBV4-1 and TRBJ2-3; the match to TRBD2 covers 15 bases. CDR1 and CDR2 (germline): MGHRA, YSYEKL. V shed 0 bases, J shed 6 bases, and the junction held 4 bases outside the gene matches. The CDR3 runs to 17 residues.

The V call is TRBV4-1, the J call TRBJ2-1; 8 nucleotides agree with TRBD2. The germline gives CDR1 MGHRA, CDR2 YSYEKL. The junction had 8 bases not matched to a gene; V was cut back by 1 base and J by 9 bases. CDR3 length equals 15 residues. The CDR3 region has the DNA TGCGCCAGCAGCCAAGGGTGGGCAGCGGGAGCTGAGCAGTTCTTC. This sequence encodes CASSQGWAAGAEQFF.

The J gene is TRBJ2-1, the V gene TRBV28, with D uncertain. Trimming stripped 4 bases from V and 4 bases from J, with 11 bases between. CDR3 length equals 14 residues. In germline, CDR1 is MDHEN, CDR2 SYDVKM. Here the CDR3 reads CASSYSPVYNEQFF. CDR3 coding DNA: TGTGCCAGCAGTTACTCCCCGGTGTACAATGAGCAGTTCTTC.

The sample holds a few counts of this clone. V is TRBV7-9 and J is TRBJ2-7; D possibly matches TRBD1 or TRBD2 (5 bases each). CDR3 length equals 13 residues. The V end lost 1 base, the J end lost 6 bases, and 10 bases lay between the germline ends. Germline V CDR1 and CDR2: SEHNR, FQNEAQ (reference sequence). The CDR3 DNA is TGTGCCAGCAGCTTAGTTTTGGGGACCGAGCAGTACTTC. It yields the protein CASSLVLGTEQYF.